The rows below give T cell receptor beta chains drawn from one sample of a study of T cells in Graves' hyperthyroidism and ophthalmopathy. Each CDR3 protein is one row after TCRdb ran MiXCR on the multiplex PCR reads. The sample has around 800,000 distinct CDR3 sequences; 38% are singletons. The source material was blood. The receptor set was obtained from a man younger than 35 with Graves' hyperthyroidism. The conserved cysteine and the conserved F or W are not part of the CDR3 here.

TRBJ2-5 TRBV7-8 ASSSTSGVGSAQY
TRBJ1-1 TRBV7-2 ASSLAYGNAEAF
TRBJ2-2 TRBV10-3 ASSGGPWTGELF
TRBJ2-7 TRBV4-1 ASSQDRGTYEQY
TRBJ1-2 TRBV25-1 ASSDLGQDNGYT
TRBJ1-1 TRBV29-1 SVEMRDFGAEAF
TRBJ2-5 TRBV10-2 ASSETGLEGARETQY
TRBJ1-1 TRBV6-4 ASSEPGSTEAF
TRBJ2-5 TRBV6-2/TRBV6-3 ATRQGGAWYQETQY
TRBJ1-5 TRBV20-1 SARDKGTGNQPQH
TRBJ1-5 TRBV9 ASSGGTGVNQPQH
TRBJ1-1 TRBV2 ASSEVWGPNTEAF
TRBJ1-1 TRBV9 ASSDTANTEAF
TRBJ1-5 TRBV4-1 ASSQTGQGNQPQH
TRBJ2-5 TRBV7-9 ASSLTTELETQY
TRBJ2-2 TRBV7-9 ASSKSRANTGELF
TRBJ1-4 TRBV4-3 ASSQAGTSNEKLF
TRBJ2-7 TRBV20-1 SATGTGGEQY
TRBJ1-2 TRBV7-2 ASSLARLGFLASGGYT
TRBJ2-7 TRBV20-1 SAQGLASYEQY
TRBJ2-2 TRBV4-1 ASSQHRTGLRELF
TRBJ1-1 TRBV5-1 ASSLWENTEAF
TRBJ2-7 TRBV6-5 ASSYLRAYEQY
TRBJ1-4 TRBV5-4 ASSFTGGPNGKLF
TRBJ1-5 TRBV6-6 ASRDSGGLPQH
TRBJ2-7 TRBV11-2 TSSFLGGVEQY
TRBJ2-7 TRBV2 ASSLTQGFFYEQY
TRBJ2-7 TRBV19 ASSLSGTAGEQY
TRBJ2-7 TRBV6-1 ASEVRTGYEQY
TRBJ1-6 TRBV20-1 SAPRGNSPLH
TRBJ1-3 TRBV2 ASRGVSENTIY
TRBJ1-2 TRBV4-1 ASSLLYGSNYGYT
TRBJ1-4 TRBV12-3/TRBV12-4 ASSLWGQEKLF
TRBJ1-5 TRBV4-1 ASSQVQGSNQPQH
TRBJ2-7 TRBV9 ASSAGGASGHEQY
TRBJ2-7 TRBV7-9 ASSPRTSGGPSSYEQY
TRBJ1-2 TRBV9 ASSGQGRDYT
TRBJ2-4 TRBV25-1 ASSEFGKNIQY
TRBJ1-4 TRBV11-1 ASSRSGNEKLF
TRBJ1-2 TRBV7-2 ASSSTVSANYGYT
TRBJ1-2 TRBV29-1 SLGDRGNYGYT
TRBJ2-5 TRBV29-1 SVGQGNQPQY
TRBJ2-5 TRBV9 ASSVSTVAETQY